The next 14 T cell receptor beta chains were all read from a single sample in a study of OX40 agonist ivuxolimab in advanced cancers. TCRdb keeps only in-frame clones here, not all; method: immunoSEQ multiplex PCR. The repertoire includes over 50,000 clones, around 91% of them detected once, and about a sixth sits in the top ten. The sample consisted of CD4+ or CD8+ T cells sorted from blood, taken in a trial of the OX40 agonist ivuxolimab. Receptors were obtained from an adult with an advanced solid tumor such as melanoma, head and neck, liver or kidney cancer.

This clone has only one observation. The J gene is TRBJ2-5, the V gene TRBV27, with D hard to call. Germline CDR1 and CDR2: MNHEY and SMNVEV (reference sequence). V was pared by 5 bases and J by 7 bases, with 17 bases between. The CDR3 extends over 14 amino acids. The CDR3 loop is CASSPTDPTRTQYF. The CDR3 region has the DNA TGTGCCAGCAGTCCGACGGACCCAACGCGGACCCAGTACTTC.

This chain links TRBV10-3 with TRBJ2-7; possibly TRBD2 for D (5 bases). V was trimmed by 4 bases and J by 7 bases, leaving 17 bases between them. Looked up from germline, CDR1 is ENHRY and CDR2 is SYGVKD. The CDR3 extends over 14 amino acids. In DNA, the CDR3 is TGTGCCATCAGTGCCGCCGGGGAATCGTGGGAGCAGTACTTC. It codes for CAISAAGESWEQYF.

This sequence joins TRBV7-9 and TRBJ2-7; D ambiguous. The V end lost 3 bases, the J end lost 2 bases, and 5 bases lay between the germline ends. This CDR3 has 12 residues. Germline V lookup: CDR1 SEHNR, CDR2 FQNEAQ (reference sequence). CDR3 sequence (DNA): TGTGCCAGCAGCTTTAGACCCTACGAGCAGTACTTC. This encodes CASSFRPYEQYF.

This rearrangement joins TRBV27 to TRBJ2-4; possibly TRBD2 for D (6 bases). Looked up from germline, CDR1 is MNHEY and CDR2 is SMNVEV (reference sequence). The CDR3 has 14 residues. Trimming shortened V by 0 bases and J by 6 bases, and 9 bases separated the two germline ends. The CDR3: CASSLSGGPNIQYF. The CDR3 DNA sequence: TGTGCCAGCAGTTTATCGGGGGGACCAAACATTCAGTACTTC.

This clone was detected only a few times. V and J are TRBV5-1 and TRBJ2-1; 9 bases align to TRBD1. CDR1 and CDR2 (germline): SGHRS, YFSETQ. The CDR3 runs 17 residues. The trim removed 1 base at V and 7 bases at J, leaving 12 bases unmatched. The CDR3, as DNA: TGCGCCAGCAGCTTGACGTACTGGGACAGGGAGGGGAATGAGCAGTTCTTC. The encoded protein is CASSLTYWDREGNEQFF.

This chain uses TRBV5-8 with TRBJ1-5; possible D gene TRBD1, 6 bases. The CDR3 has 15 residues. Germline values: CDR1 SGHTS, CDR2 YDEGEE. V was shortened by 0 bases and J by 4 bases, with 11 bases between the two germline ends. The CDR3 sequence: CASSLVGTGNQPQHF. The CDR3 DNA reads TGTGCCAGCAGCTTGGTAGGTACAGGGAATCAGCCCCAGCATTTT.

This clone was recorded only once. The genes are TRBV6-6 and TRBJ1-2; 10 nucleotides line up with TRBD1. J gave up 3 bases and V 6 bases, and 7 bases lay outside the gene matches. The CDR3 runs 15 residues. Germline CDR1 and CDR2: MNHNY and SVGAGI (reference sequence). This CDR3 reads CASSHPGTGDYGYTF. The CDR3 bases are TGTGCCAGCAGCCACCCCGGGACAGGGGACTATGGCTACACCTTC.

A single count supports this clone. V usage is TRBV6-5 and J usage is TRBJ2-7, with D unresolved. Trimming stripped 0 bases from V and 2 bases from J, with 8 bases between. Germline-derived CDR1 and CDR2 are MNHEY and SVGAGI. The length of the CDR3 is 14 residues. CDR3 sequence (DNA): TGTGCCAGCAGTTACTCAACAGAAACCTACGAGCAGTACTTC. This translates into CASSYSTETYEQYF.

The genes are TRBV4-1 and TRBJ2-2; 9 bases fit TRBD2. From germline, CDR1 is MGHRA and CDR2 YSYEKL. The CDR3 runs 18 residues. J lost 1 base, V lost 2 bases, and 8 bases had no gene match. Written as DNA, the CDR3 is TGCGCCAGCAGCCAAAGAATGAGAGCGGGAGGGAACACCGGGGAGCTGTTTTTT. Its protein is CASSQRMRAGGNTGELFF.

The rearrangement links TRBV10-3 to TRBJ1-5; D remains unclear. V lost 5 bases to trimming and J lost 4 bases, with 15 bases between them. CDR3 length equals 15 residues. Germline V gene sequence: CDR1 ENHRY, CDR2 SYGVKD. The CDR3 DNA reads TGTGCCATCAGTCCGGACCAAACCGGGAATCAGCCCCAGCATTTT. Encoded protein: CAISPDQTGNQPQHF.

The chain recombines TRBV19 with TRBJ2-1; 7 bases align to TRBD2. Trimming took 5 bases from V and 6 from J; bases not matched to a gene: 7. Per the germline V gene, CDR1 is LNHDA and CDR2 is SQIVND (reference sequence). CDR3 size: 14 residues. CDR3 sequence: CASSSGLGINEQFF. DNA for the CDR3: TGTGCCAGTAGTTCCGGACTAGGGATCAATGAGCAGTTCTTC.

This clone appeared a single time. The rearrangement joins TRBV11-2 to TRBJ2-1; D not resolved. This CDR3 comprises 12 residues. The V gene lost 4 bases and the J gene lost 8 bases, with 9 bases spanning the gap. The germline V gene has CDR1 SGHAT and CDR2 FQNNGV. In nucleotides, the CDR3 is TGTGCCAGCAGCTCCGCGGCTGATGAGCAGTTCTTC. It codes for CASSSAADEQFF.

This sequence joins TRBV5-1 and TRBJ2-3, with 7 bases identical to TRBD1. The CDR3 is 15 amino acids. The J segment lost 4 bases and the V segment lost 7 bases, leaving 12 bases of the junction unmatched. Germline CDR1 is SGHRS and CDR2 is YFSETQ. The CDR3 is CASGSSRGGPDTQYF. In DNA form, the CDR3 reads TGCGCCAGCGGCTCTTCCCGAGGGGGCCCAGATACGCAGTATTTT. Together with reference TRBV5-1 and TRBJ2-3, the CDR3 gives the full variable domain: KAGVTQTPRYLIKTRGQQVTLSCSPISGHRSVSWYQQTPGQGLQFLFEYFSETQRNKGNFPGRFSGRQFSNSRSEMNVSTLELGDSALYLCASGSSRGGPDTQYFGPGTRLTVL.

The chain combines TRBV5-6 with TRBJ2-7; D is perhaps TRBD1 (5 bases). Germline-derived CDR1 and CDR2 are SGHDT and YYEEEE. The ends were cut back, 4 bases at V and 3 bases at J, with 17 bases in the middle. This CDR3 has 15 residues. CDR3 in DNA: TGTGCCAGCAGCCGGACACTTAGTTTTCTCTACGAGCAGTACTTC. This gives the protein CASSRTLSFLYEQYF.